The rows below give T cell receptor beta chains drawn from one sample of a study of T cell repertoires in cytomegalovirus infection. TCRdb analysed the reads with MiXCR anew, one entry per CDR3 protein. This table has almost 500,000 distinct CDR3 sequences, roughly 10% appearing once. The material sequenced was PBMCs. The receptor set was obtained from a human donor in good health (CMV status not recorded). Some clones in this sample may be carry-over from other donors' samples. CDR3s include the opening cysteine and the closing phenylalanine or tryptophan. A D gene is named only where the DNA matches it firmly. The size of a clone is reported for some rows only, either as once, few or many, or as a class for expanded clones.

D gene	V gene	J gene	clone size	CDR3 protein	CDR3 DNA
-	TRBV12-3/TRBV12-4	TRBJ2-7	many	CASTPREAAGSEQYF	TGTGCCAGCACCCCCCGGGAAGCTGCCGGGAGTGAGCAGTACTTC
-	TRBV20-1	TRBJ1-1	many	CSASLTGQANTEAFF	TGCAGTGCTAGCCTCACGGGGCAGGCGAACACTGAAGCTTTCTTT
TRBD1	TRBV12-3/TRBV12-4	TRBJ1-1	many	CASSLLAGQMNTEAFF	TGTGCCAGCAGTTTACTGGCGGGACAGATGAACACTGAAGCTTTCTTT
-	TRBV7-3	TRBJ2-1	-	CASSLSFVGSEQFF	TGTGCCAGCAGCTTGAGTTTTGTAGGTAGTGAGCAGTTCTTC
-	TRBV12-3/TRBV12-4	TRBJ1-5	few	CASRSRNQPQHF	TGTGCCAGCAGGAGCAGGAATCAGCCCCAGCATTTT
-	TRBV3-1	TRBJ1-1	-	CASSQLDKNTEAFF	TGTGCCAGCAGCCAACTAGACAAGAACACTGAAGCTTTCTTT
-	TRBV29-1	TRBJ1-1	-	CSFVGGGMNTEAFF	TGCAGCTTTGTTGGAGGCGGCATGAACACTGAAGCTTTCTTT
-	TRBV12-3/TRBV12-4	TRBJ2-5	-	CASSSLDQETQYF	TGTGCCAGCAGTTCCCTCGACCAAGAGACCCAGTACTTC
-	TRBV20-1	TRBJ1-2	many	CSARIRGAPVWGYTF	TGCAGTGCTAGAATTAGGGGAGCGCCCGTTTGGGGCTACACCTTC
TRBD1	TRBV3-1	TRBJ2-7	-	CASSRTGDDEQYF	TGTGCCAGCAGCAGGACAGGGGATGACGAGCAGTACTTC
-	TRBV5-6	TRBJ1-1	few	CASSLADVGRTEAFF	TGTGCCAGCAGCTTGGCCGACGTCGGCCGGACCGAAGCTTTCTTT
-	TRBV6-2/TRBV6-3	TRBJ1-1	many	CASSYSKRIRYTEAFF	TGTGCCAGCAGTTACTCGAAGCGGATTCGGTACACTGAAGCTTTCTTT
-	TRBV7-3	TRBJ2-1	many	CASSLRGAVWNEQFF	TGTGCCAGCAGCTTACGGGGGGCGGTATGGAATGAGCAGTTCTTC
-	TRBV11-2	TRBJ2-2	many	CASSLEPGPTGELFF	TGTGCCAGCAGCTTAGAGCCAGGCCCCACCGGGGAGCTGTTTTTT
-	TRBV7-9	TRBJ2-7	many	CASSLGVGGAHEQYF	TGTGCCAGCAGCTTAGGAGTAGGGGGGGCCCACGAGCAGTACTTC
-	TRBV6-1	TRBJ1-2	many	CASKGGEGYTF	TGTGCCAGCAAGGGAGGGGAGGGCTACACCTTC
TRBD2	TRBV7-2	TRBJ2-1	many	CASSPRLAGGLGNEQFF	TGTGCCAGCAGCCCCCGACTAGCGGGAGGGTTGGGGAATGAGCAGTTCTTC
-	TRBV7-8	TRBJ2-5	many	CASSLEVGQETQYF	TGTGCCAGCAGCTTAGAGGTTGGCCAAGAGACCCAGTACTTC
-	TRBV7-2	TRBJ2-3	many	CASSVGRGGNTQYF	TGTGCCAGCAGCGTCGGGAGAGGGGGGAATACGCAGTATTTT
TRBD1	TRBV28	TRBJ1-3	many	CASSWGQGNDASGNTIYF	TGTGCCAGCTCTTGGGGACAGGGCAATGATGCTTCTGGAAACACCATATATTTT
-	TRBV5-1	TRBJ2-6	-	CASSSGQTSGANVLTF	TGCGCCAGCAGCTCTGGACAGACCTCTGGGGCCAACGTCCTGACTTTC
-	TRBV14	TRBJ2-3	many	CASSQRAGYTDTQYF	TGTGCCAGCAGCCAACGAGCGGGCTACACAGATACGCAGTATTTT
TRBD1	TRBV2	TRBJ2-5	-	CASSAGTGRETQYF	TGTGCCAGCAGTGCCGGGACAGGGCGGGAGACCCAGTACTTC
TRBD2	TRBV7-6	TRBJ2-2	many	CASSPTLAGKYTGELFF	TGTGCCAGCAGCCCAACCCTAGCGGGCAAATACACCGGGGAGCTGTTTTTT
TRBD2	TRBV3-1	TRBJ2-1	once	CASSQISGRGSLFF	TGTGCCAGCAGCCAAATTAGCGGGAGGGGGAGTCTGTTCTTC
-	TRBV29-1	TRBJ1-1	many	CSAGNTEAFF	TGCAGCGCCGGGAACACTGAAGCTTTCTTT
TRBD2	TRBV3-1	TRBJ2-4	-	CASSQLKGLALEVQYF	TGTGCCAGCAGCCAATTAAAGGGACTAGCCTTGGAAGTTCAGTACTTC
-	TRBV19	TRBJ1-2	-	CASSTLLTGLKGYTF	TGTGCCAGTAGTACCCTCCTTACAGGGTTGAAGGGCTACACCTTC
-	TRBV10-3	TRBJ1-3	many	CAISGGTVSPSGNTIYF	TGTGCCATCAGTGGGGGGACTGTCTCCCCCTCTGGAAACACCATATATTTT
-	TRBV29-1	TRBJ1-1	few	CSVERKLNTEAFF	TGCAGCGTTGAGCGGAAACTGAACACTGAAGCTTTCTTT
TRBD1	TRBV10-3	TRBJ1-1	-	CAIRSGQGRENTEAFF	TGTGCCATCAGATCGGGACAGGGGAGAGAAAACACTGAAGCTTTCTTT
TRBD2	TRBV10-3	TRBJ2-2	few	CAISEPRGLAEAAGELFF	TGTGCCATCAGTGAGCCCCGAGGACTAGCGGAAGCGGCCGGGGAGCTGTTTTTT
-	TRBV2	TRBJ2-5	many	CASSEGTLQETQYF	TGTGCCAGCAGTGAAGGGACTCTTCAAGAGACCCAGTACTTC
TRBD2	TRBV5-1	TRBJ2-1	many	CASSFGGAAYNEQFF	TGCGCCAGCAGCTTCGGGGGGGCGGCCTACAATGAGCAGTTCTTC
TRBD2	TRBV6-2/TRBV6-3	TRBJ2-2	many	CASSYGTSATGELFF	TGTGCCAGCAGTTACGGGACTAGCGCCACCGGGGAGCTGTTTTTT
-	TRBV7-9	TRBJ2-7	few	CASSLWVTGTGEQYF	TGTGCCAGCAGCCTATGGGTAACAGGGACGGGGGAGCAGTACTTC
-	TRBV12-3/TRBV12-4	TRBJ1-1	once	CASVPFSGTEAFF	TGTGCCAGCGTTCCCTTCAGTGGTACTGAAGCTTTCTTT
-	TRBV6-1	TRBJ1-6	many	CASIKTRGWDNSPLHF	TGTGCCAGCATCAAGACGCGTGGGTGGGATAATTCACCCCTCCACTTT
-	TRBV7-6	TRBJ1-1	many	CASSLGGLSTMNTEAFF	TGTGCCAGCAGCTTAGGGGGTCTTAGTACAATGAACACTGAAGCTTTCTTT
-	TRBV6-2/TRBV6-3	TRBJ2-5	many	CASSSSETQYF	TGTGCCAGCTCTTCGTCGGAGACCCAGTACTTC
TRBD2	TRBV29-1	TRBJ2-1	many	CSVRTSGGYNEQFF	TGCAGCGTCCGAACTAGCGGAGGATACAATGAGCAGTTCTTC
-	TRBV6-1	TRBJ2-7	many	CASILGDYRDYEQYF	TGTGCCAGCATCCTAGGGGATTACAGGGACTACGAGCAGTACTTC
TRBD2	TRBV12-3/TRBV12-4	TRBJ2-6	-	CASRRGLDITGANVLTF	TGTGCCAGCAGACGAGGACTAGATATCACTGGGGCCAACGTCCTGACTTTC